This TCR beta chain was identified in a study of T cells in Graves' hyperthyroidism and ophthalmopathy. The wider study: At initial diagnosis, before any treatment had begun, peripheral blood was obtained.

Template material for amplifying TCR beta CDR3 regions consisted of RNA transcripts. The HTBI primer set drove a first-round RT-PCR of the TCR CDR3. TCRdb itself ran the multiplex PCR reads through MiXCR, one entry per CDR3 protein. The sample has around 250,000 distinct CDR3 sequences, less than 15% seen once. The CDR3 spans 15 residues. V shed 4 bases, J shed 3 bases, and the junction held 8 bases outside the gene matches. Germline CDR1 reads MDHEN; CDR2 reads SYDVKM. This clonotype was recorded many times. Each diagnosis was grounded in clinical symptoms, serum thyroxine and TRAb, thyroid ultrasound, and orbital computed tomography. Preceding any ophthalmopathy symptoms, the blood sample dates from first hyperthyroidism diagnosis.

The sequenced material came from blood. This clonotype was obtained from a woman aged 40-49 years with Graves' hyperthyroidism that later progressed to Graves' ophthalmopathy. This rearrangement joins TRBV28 to TRBJ2-5, with TRBD1 identical over 7 bases. The CDR3 DNA sequence: TGTGCCAGCAGTTCTCAGGGGGAAGTCGAAGAGACCCAGTACTTC. This gives the protein CASSSQGEVEETQYF.